The clone carrying this TCR beta chain was observed many times. Its antigen is still unknown. TCR alpha and beta CDR3 regions were amplified from RNA using iRepertoire nested multiplex PCR. Tissue mRNA or PBMC total RNA, roughly 100-400 ng, went into one-step reverse transcription and amplification. From the multiplex PCR reads, TCRdb called clonotypes with MiXCR, one entry per CDR3 protein. This table has about 180,000 distinct CDR3 sequences, around 42% appearing once. The sample comes from a study of glioma-infiltrating T cells. Study results and caveats: CDR3 overlap between tissue and blood was very small.

The sequence was obtained from a human donor with low-grade glioma or glioblastoma, undergoing nonglioma brain surgery, or in good health (not recorded which). The sample was glioma tissue, nonneoplastic brain tissue, or PBMCs (not recorded which).

This CDR3 is CSASLAGDPYSYNEQFF. For the CDR3, the DNA is TGCAGTGCTAGTCTTGCGGGAGATCCCTATTCCTACAATGAGCAGTTCTTC. V and J are TRBV20-1 and TRBJ2-1, with 7 positions matching TRBD2. This CDR3 is built from 17 residues. V lost 3 bases to trimming and J lost 1 base; unmatched junction nucleotides: 12. CDR1 is DFQATT, CDR2 SNEGSKA, per germline (reference sequence).